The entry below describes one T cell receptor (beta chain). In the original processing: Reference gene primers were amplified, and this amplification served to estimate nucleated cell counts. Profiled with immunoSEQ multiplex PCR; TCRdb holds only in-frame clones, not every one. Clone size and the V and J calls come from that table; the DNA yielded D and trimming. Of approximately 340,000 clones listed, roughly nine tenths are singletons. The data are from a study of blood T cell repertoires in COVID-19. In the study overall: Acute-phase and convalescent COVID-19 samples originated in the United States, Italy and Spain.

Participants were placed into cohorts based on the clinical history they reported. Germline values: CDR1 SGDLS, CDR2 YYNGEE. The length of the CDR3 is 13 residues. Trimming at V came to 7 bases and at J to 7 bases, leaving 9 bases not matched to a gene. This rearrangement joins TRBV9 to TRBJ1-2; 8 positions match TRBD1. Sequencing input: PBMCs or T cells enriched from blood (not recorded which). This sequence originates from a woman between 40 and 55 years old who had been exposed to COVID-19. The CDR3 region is CASSDRAGFGYTF. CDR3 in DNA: TGTGCCAGCTCGGACAGGGCGGGTTTTGGCTACACCTTC.